The entry below describes one T cell receptor beta chain. Its cognate antigen is unknown. The data are from a study of T-cell reconstitution after alpha-beta-depleted transplantation in children. The study, taken as a whole, reports: Surviving thymic progenitors and recipient T cells were the source of high TCRbeta diversity at day 60 in some patients.

A library of TCRbeta sequences, prepared with unique molecular identifiers, was generated. From the PCR reads, TCRdb called clonotypes with MiXCR, one entry per CDR3 protein. Of some 120,000 distinct CDR3 sequences in the sample, 23% were seen once. The CDR3 spans 15 residues. Germline V gene data show CDR1 as SEHNR and CDR2 as FQNEAQ (reference sequence). V was cut by 0 bases and J by 1 base, with 9 bases left in between. The sample was PBMCs, mostly from graft donor cells, taken 180 days after TCRalphabeta/CD19-depleted stem cell transplant. This receptor was obtained from a male patient aged 2 to 10 who had a stem cell transplant for chronic granulomatous disease, so the T cells may come from the graft donor. The chain has TRBV7-9 and TRBJ2-5; a possible D gene is TRBD2 (5 bases). CDR3 coding DNA: TGTGCCAGCAGCTTAGCCGAGGGAGCCCAAGAGACCCAGTACTTC. It translates to CASSLAEGAQETQYF.